This entry lists 20 T cell receptor beta chains sequenced from one sample in a study of post-analysis software for immune sequencing data (dated by TCRdb to the mid-2010s). No antigens are known for them. The method was PCR. Sequenced using an Illumina HiSeq 2500. To reduce PCR and sequencing biases, unique molecular identifiers were built into the TCR beta cDNA libraries. Using fastp at Q25 and MiXCR, TCRdb reprocessed the public reads and kept productive beta chains. Rows merge per CDR3 protein into single entries with the most common DNA and genes. Within this sample are hundreds of thousands of distinct CDR3 sequences, with roughly 38% of them counted one time only. 7.6% of the sample goes to the ten largest clones. The investigation overall reported the following: Significantly higher frequencies in patients than in controls were found for a few TRBV segments, including TRBV5-6, TRBV5-1 and TRBV20-1.

Input material: blood. The receptors stem from a girl aged 2-10 years with multiple sclerosis.

The chain employs TRBV28 and TRBJ1-4; TRBD1 is a possible D gene (5 bases). V was trimmed by 5 bases and J by 7 bases, leaving 14 bases between them. The CDR3 runs to 14 residues. Germline CDR1 MDHEN, CDR2 SYDVKM. CDR3 in DNA: TGTGCCAGCAGTATAGGGGAGGTTGGTGAAAAACTGTTTTTT. It is translated as CASSIGEVGEKLFF.

This clonotype appeared a few times. V usage is TRBV5-1 and J usage is TRBJ1-2; D gene ambiguous. Germline V CDR1 and CDR2: SGHRS, YFSETQ. The CDR3 is 14 residues long. The V gene lost 2 bases and the J gene lost 4 bases, with 12 bases spanning the gap. The CDR3 is CASSLEALSYGYTF. The CDR3 DNA reads TGCGCCAGCAGCTTAGAGGCATTATCCTATGGCTACACCTTC.

This clonotype was seen a few times. This chain joins TRBV28 and TRBJ2-1; 9 bases line up with TRBD2. The CDR3 covers 15 residues. V was pared by 6 bases and J by 10 bases, with 13 bases of the junction left unmatched. CDR1 MDHEN and CDR2 SYDVKM come from the germline V gene. For the CDR3, the DNA is TGTGCCAGCAGGTCCAACGGACTAGCGAGGGGGGAGCAGTTCTTC. It translates to CASRSNGLARGEQFF.

The genes are TRBV4-2 and TRBJ2-1, with D hard to call. The CDR3 consists of 16 residues. Germline V gene lookup returns CDR1 LGHNA and CDR2 YNFKEQ. V lost 4 bases and J lost 7, with 20 bases in between. The CDR3 is CASSRLVDSIRNEQFF. The DNA of the CDR3 is TGTGCCAGCAGCCGACTGGTTGATAGTATTAGGAATGAGCAGTTCTTC.

There are a few counts of this clonotype. This sequence joins TRBV7-3 and TRBJ1-1, with D uncertain. The V gene lost 5 bases and the J gene lost 9 bases, with 25 bases spanning the gap. The CDR3 contains 16 residues. Germline lookup yields CDR1 SGHTA and CDR2 FQGTGA. Here the CDR3 DNA reads TGTGCCAGCAGCCTAGTCCCGGGAGCACTAGTTTCGAAAGCTTTCTTT. Residues: CASSLVPGALVSKAFF.

The chain has TRBV7-3 and TRBJ2-3, with TRBD2 as a possible D gene (6 bases). The CDR3 runs to 13 residues. Trimming pared 7 bases from V and 2 bases from J, leaving 10 bases between. The germline gives CDR1 SGHTA, CDR2 FQGTGA. The CDR3 bases are TGTGCCAGCAAGCGGGCGGACACAGATACGCAGTATTTT. It encodes CASKRADTDTQYF.

Regarding this clonotype: One junction end disagrees with the germline gene, perhaps due to a read error. The chain has TRBV7-9 and TRBJ1-2, with TRBD1 as a possible D gene (5 bases). CDR1 SEHNR and CDR2 FQNEAQ come from the germline V gene (reference sequence). This CDR3 has 15 residues. The DNA for the CDR3 is TGTGCCAGCAGCTCGAGTGACAGCGGTCTATATGGCTGCACCTTC. Its translation: CASSSSDSGLYGCTF.

The sample holds a few counts of this clonotype. The genes are TRBV20-1 and TRBJ2-7, with 11 bases identical to TRBD2. The CDR3 spans 14 residues. V gave up 5 bases and J gave up 0 bases; unmatched junction bases: 3. Germline V lookup: CDR1 DFQATT, CDR2 SNEGSKA (reference sequence). The CDR3 nucleotides read TGCAGTGCTGCTACTAGCGGGAGCTCCTACGAGCAGTACTTC. Encoded protein: CSAATSGSSYEQYF.

V and J are TRBV6-5 and TRBJ2-5, with D maybe TRBD1 (6 bases). The CDR3 runs 15 residues. V lost 1 base to trimming and J lost 1 base, with 10 bases between them. Germline V gene lookup returns CDR1 MNHEY and CDR2 SVGAGI. The DNA of the CDR3 is TGTGCCAGCAGTTACTTGGGACACATCCAAGAGACCCAGTACTTC. The encoded protein is CASSYLGHIQETQYF.

The chain is built from TRBV12-3 or TRBV12-4 and TRBJ1-4, with D possibly matching TRBD1 (6 bases). V dropped 7 bases and J dropped 13 bases, with 19 bases sitting between them. The CDR3 sequence is 13 residues long. CDR3 loop: CASTVFPRQALFF. The CDR3 nucleotides are TGTGCCAGCACCGTTTTTCCCCGACAGGCACTGTTTTTT.

The gene calls are TRBV6-2 or TRBV6-3 and TRBJ1-1; D gene unclear. In germline, CDR1 is MNHEY, CDR2 SVGEGT. Trimming cost V 6 bases and J 1 base, with 15 bases left between them. This CDR3 is built from 15 residues. CDR3 region: CASSPEAVTNTEAFF. In nucleotides, the CDR3 is TGTGCCAGCAGCCCCGAAGCAGTAACGAACACTGAAGCTTTCTTT.

This clonotype has just one count. In nucleotides, the CDR3 is TGTGCCAGCAGTTTAAAAAAGGTATACGGCAATCAGCCCCAGCATTTT. The encoded protein is CASSLKKVYGNQPQHF. This sequence joins TRBV28 and TRBJ1-5; D not resolved. Trimming removed 2 bases from V and 2 bases from J, with 13 bases in between. The CDR3 has 16 residues. Germline loops: CDR1 MDHEN, CDR2 SYDVKM.

This clonotype was found a few times. The CDR3 nucleotides are TGTGCCAGCAGTAGCTGGAAGACCCAGTACTTC. This encodes CASSSWKTQYF. The chain carries TRBV25-1 and TRBJ2-5; D gene uncertain. V lost 5 bases and J lost 6, with 7 bases in between. Germline CDR1 reads MGHDK; CDR2 reads SYGVNS. The CDR3 loop spans 11 amino acids.

This sequence joins TRBV7-9 and TRBJ1-4; no clear D. The CDR3 loop spans 12 amino acids. V was pared by 5 bases and J by 8 bases, with 9 bases between. Germline V CDR1 and CDR2: SEHNR, FQNEAQ (reference sequence). In DNA, the CDR3 is TGTGCCAGCAGCCTGGACGGAGAAAAACTGTTTTTT. Translation gives CASSLDGEKLFF.

On this clonotype: One junction end disagrees with the germline gene, perhaps due to a read error. The chain has TRBV11-1 and TRBJ2-3, with D possibly being TRBD1 or TRBD2 (5 bases each). Germline values: CDR1 SGHAT, CDR2 FQDESV (reference sequence). The CDR3 sequence is 15 residues long. The CDR3 DNA sequence: TGTGCCAGCACCCAGGAAGGGACCCACACAGATGCGCAGTATTTT. This translates into CASTQEGTHTDAQYF. The variable domain in full, with the rest retrieved from reference TRBV11-1 and TRBJ2-3, is EAEVAQSPRYKITEKSQAVAFWCDPISGHATLYWYRQILGQGPELLVQFQDESVVDDSQLPKDRFSAERLKGVDSTLKIQPAELGDSAMYLCASTQEGTHTDAQYFGPGTRLTVL.

V is TRBV2 and J is TRBJ1-4; TRBD1 might be the D (5 bases). This CDR3 has 13 amino acids. Deletions cut 8 bases from V and 5 bases from J, with 12 bases between. CDR1 is SNHLY, CDR2 FYNNEI, per germline. The CDR3 DNA follows: TGTGCCAGCGAGGGGCCGGGGAATGAAAAACTGTTTTTT. It translates to CASEGPGNEKLFF.

The gene calls are TRBV28 and TRBJ2-7, with D possibly matching TRBD2 (6 bases). V lost 4 bases and J lost 2, with 12 bases in between. CDR1 MDHEN and CDR2 SYDVKM come from the germline V gene. The CDR3 is 14 residues long. The CDR3 here is CASSSPTGAYEQYF. The CDR3 DNA reads as TGTGCCAGCAGTTCGCCTACGGGGGCCTACGAGCAGTACTTC.

This clonotype was seen more than once but under ten times. This chain uses TRBV20-1 with TRBJ1-3; 8 bases match TRBD1. CDR3 length: 15 amino acids. The junction had 5 bases not matched to a gene; V was cut back by 0 bases and J by 4 bases. Per the germline V gene, CDR1 is DFQATT and CDR2 is SNEGSKA (reference sequence). The DNA for the CDR3 is TGCAGTGCTAGAGACCCGGACAGGGACGGAAACACCATATATTTT. It is translated as CSARDPDRDGNTIYF.

The CDR3 bases are TGTGCCAGCAGCGTAGCCGATAGTGAAGCCCAAGAGACCCAGTACTTC. The encoded protein is CASSVADSEAQETQYF. The rearrangement uses TRBV9 and TRBJ2-5; D ambiguous. Trimming stripped 0 bases from V and 1 base from J, with 13 bases between. The CDR3 contains 16 residues. Germline V gene sequence: CDR1 SGDLS, CDR2 YYNGEE.

The chain is built from TRBV28 and TRBJ2-1; possibly TRBD1 for D (5 bases). This CDR3 spans 14 amino acids. The V end was cut by 7 bases, the J end by 7 bases, with 17 bases between. Germline V gene sequence: CDR1 MDHEN, CDR2 SYDVKM. This chain's CDR3 is CASKGRVELNEQFF. DNA for the CDR3: TGTGCCAGCAAGGGCAGGGTAGAATTGAATGAGCAGTTCTTC.